These 30 T cell receptor beta chains were sequenced from one sample in a study of T cells in Graves' hyperthyroidism and ophthalmopathy. Regions amplified from RNA transcripts were the TCR beta CDR3 regions. In the first-round RT-PCR of the TCR CDR3, the HTBI primer set was used. Each CDR3 protein is one row after TCRdb ran MiXCR on the multiplex PCR reads. Of some 530,000 distinct CDR3 sequences detected, 22% appear once; the ten largest clones hold 49%. Sequencing used blood. The source is a woman aged 70 to 79 with Graves' ophthalmopathy.

The chain carries TRBV6-2 or TRBV6-3 and TRBJ2-7, with 7 bases that match TRBD1. The CDR3 is made up of 12 amino acids. Germline CDR1 MNHEY, CDR2 SVGEGT. Germline trimming cut 6 bases from V and 7 bases from J; bases unmatched to any gene: 6. The CDR3 protein is CASRQNRGEQYF. Written as DNA, the CDR3 is TGTGCCAGCAGACAAAACAGGGGAGAGCAGTACTTC.

V gene TRBV19 combines with J gene TRBJ1-2; 9 bases are a match to TRBD1. CDR1 is LNHDA, CDR2 SQIVND, per germline (reference sequence). The CDR3 covers 14 residues. The J segment lost 6 bases and the V segment lost 4 bases, leaving 6 bases of the junction unmatched. CDR3: CASSTRRTGDGYTF. The CDR3 DNA follows: TGTGCCAGTAGTACCCGTCGGACAGGGGATGGCTACACCTTC.

Details on this clonotype: The junction differs from germline at one of its ends, possibly a read error. This sequence joins TRBV28 and TRBJ1-2; D perhaps matches TRBD1 (5 bases). CDR1 and CDR2 from the germline V gene are MDHEN and SYDVKM. CDR3 size: 15 residues. The CDR3 DNA sequence: TGTGCCAGCAGTTTAGGGGGGGAGGGGAACTTTGGCTACACCTTC. Translated: CASSLGGEGNFGYTF.

This clonotype was seen ten or more times. This chain connects TRBV12-3 or TRBV12-4 to TRBJ2-3, with a possible D match to TRBD1 (6 bases). Between the trimmed V and J ends, which lost 4 bases and 2 bases, there was a span of 13 bases. The CDR3 is 15 amino acids. CDR3 residues: CASSSDSPPTDTQYF. Here the CDR3 DNA reads TGTGCCAGCAGTTCGGACAGTCCCCCCACAGATACGCAGTATTTT.

The chain links TRBV7-2 to TRBJ2-1; 10 bases align to TRBD2. After removal of 1 base from V and 6 bases from J, the junction contained 3 bases not matched to a gene. CDR1 SGHTA and CDR2 FQGNSA come from the germline V gene. This CDR3 is 15 amino acids long. This CDR3 is CASSLVASGSNEQFF. The DNA of the CDR3 is TGTGCCAGCAGCTTAGTGGCTAGCGGGAGCAATGAGCAGTTCTTC.

This chain uses TRBV18 with TRBJ2-1; TRBD2 matches at 11 bases. V shed 2 bases and J 6 bases; nucleotides not matched to a gene: 3. The CDR3 covers 15 residues. Germline loops: CDR1 KGHSH, CDR2 LQKENI. The CDR3 reads CASSPRTSGPNEQFF. The CDR3 DNA follows: TGTGCCAGCTCACCAAGGACTAGCGGGCCCAATGAGCAGTTCTTC.

The chain employs TRBV2 and TRBJ1-2, with D unclear. Per germline, CDR1 SNHLY and CDR2 FYNNEI. This CDR3 is built from 15 residues. Trimming took off 1 base at V and 4 bases at J, with 13 bases between the two ends. CDR3 nucleotides: TGTGCCAGCAGTGAAGACAGAGGATTCGCCTATGGCTACACCTTC. It specifies CASSEDRGFAYGYTF.

The table lists this clonotype with a few counts. The chain links TRBV10-3 to TRBJ1-1; 8 positions agree with TRBD1. Trimming cost V 5 bases and J 5 bases; bases outside gene matches: 16. The length of the CDR3 is 17 residues. Germline CDR1 and CDR2: ENHRY and SYGVKD. The CDR3 sequence is CAISLRQGISGRTEAFF. In nucleotides, the CDR3 is TGTGCCATCAGTCTCCGACAGGGGATCTCCGGCAGGACTGAAGCTTTCTTT.

This sequence joins TRBV6-1 and TRBJ1-6; D uncertain. The CDR3 is made up of 13 amino acids. The ends were cut back, 1 base at V and 6 bases at J, with 4 bases in the middle. Germline V gene lookup returns CDR1 MNHNS and CDR2 SASEGT. CDR3 protein: CASSEGGNSPLHF. As DNA, the CDR3 is TGTGCCAGCAGTGAAGGTGGTAATTCACCCCTCCACTTT.

This clonotype was seen a handful of times. The rearrangement uses TRBV6-5 and TRBJ2-6, with a possible D match to TRBD2 (7 bases). This CDR3 region has 17 residues. CDR1 and CDR2 (germline): MNHEY, SVGAGI. V was trimmed by 2 bases and J by 0 bases, leaving 11 bases between them. The CDR3 sequence: CASSYTRGASGANVLTF. The CDR3 DNA follows: TGTGCCAGCAGTTACACCCGGGGGGCCTCTGGGGCCAACGTCCTGACTTTC.

This rearrangement joins TRBV28 to TRBJ2-7, with D unresolved. The germline gives CDR1 MDHEN, CDR2 SYDVKM. The CDR3 has 11 residues. The germline V and J ends were trimmed by 3 bases and 7 bases, with 7 bases remaining between them. The CDR3 loop reads CASSFTAEQYF. CDR3 DNA: TGTGCCAGCAGTTTTACGGCAGAGCAGTACTTC.

This clonotype was counted between two and nine times. The rearrangement uses TRBV5-1 and TRBJ2-7; 11 bases fit TRBD1. The CDR3 is made up of 14 amino acids. Per germline, CDR1 SGHRS and CDR2 YFSETQ. Unmatched junction bases numbered 4, after V lost 3 bases and J lost 5 bases. CDR3 sequence reads: CASSSDRGLHEQYF. Here the CDR3 DNA reads TGCGCCAGCAGCTCGGACAGGGGGCTCCACGAGCAGTACTTC.

This clonotype was recorded a few times. The chain has TRBV6-8 and TRBJ2-7, with D maybe TRBD2 (6 bases). The germline V and J ends were trimmed by 10 bases and 4 bases, with 14 bases remaining between them. The length of the CDR3 is 12 residues. Germline values: CDR1 MNHGY, CDR2 SAAAGT. The CDR3 DNA is TGTGCCATCACTAGAGGGACTTACGAGCAGTACTTC. Protein product: CAITRGTYEQYF.

This clonotype was detected many times. This rearrangement joins TRBV27 to TRBJ1-4, with 9 bases that match TRBD1. There are 14 residues in the CDR3. Losses at the gene ends were 4 bases for V and 8 bases for J; bases not matched to a gene: 5. CDR1 and CDR2 from the germline V gene are MNHEY and SMNVEV (reference sequence). The CDR3 DNA sequence: TGTGCCAGCAGTTGGGGACAGGGTGGAGAAAAACTGTTTTTT. Translated: CASSWGQGGEKLFF.

This clonotype was counted between two and nine times. The rearrangement joins TRBV9 to TRBJ1-1, with a tentative D call TRBD1 (5 bases). This CDR3 region has 15 residues. V lost 7 bases and J lost 4, with 20 bases in between. CDR1 and CDR2 (germline): SGDLS, YYNGEE. The CDR3 spells CASRRVGGWSTEAFF. The CDR3 region has the DNA TGTGCCAGCCGAAGAGTGGGGGGGTGGAGCACTGAAGCTTTCTTT.

This chain connects TRBV3-1 to TRBJ2-5; 12 bases map to TRBD2. The CDR3 covers 17 residues. Germline V gives CDR1 LGHDT, CDR2 YNNKEL (reference sequence). The trim removed 0 bases at V and 1 base at J, leaving 3 bases unmatched. The CDR3 DNA sequence: TGTGCCAGCAGCCAAGAGCGACTAGCGGGGGCCCAAGAGACCCAGTACTTC. Translation gives CASSQERLAGAQETQYF.

V is TRBV10-3 and J is TRBJ1-2, with 7 bases that match TRBD1. CDR3 length: 15 residues. V dropped 4 bases and J dropped 3; count of bases not matched to a gene: 8. Germline values: CDR1 ENHRY, CDR2 SYGVKD. CDR3 bases: TGTGCCATCAGTGGTGGAGGGGGCAGGGACTATGGCTACACCTTC. This sequence encodes CAISGGGGRDYGYTF.

This clonotype was recorded a few times. The V call is TRBV6-2 or TRBV6-3, the J call TRBJ1-6, with 10 bases identical to TRBD1. Germline CDR1 reads MNHEY; CDR2 reads SVGEGT. V shed 6 bases and J 10 bases; nucleotides not matched to a gene: 12. This CDR3 is built from 16 residues. CDR3 DNA: TGTGCCAGCAGCCCCCGGGACAGGGGAGAATCATCACCCCTCCACTTT. Translation: CASSPRDRGESSPLHF.

The rearrangement links TRBV5-1 to TRBJ2-2; 10 nucleotides match TRBD1. Germline V gene sequence: CDR1 SGHRS, CDR2 YFSETQ. Unmatched junction bases numbered 16, after V lost 3 bases and J lost 5 bases. The CDR3 loop spans 19 amino acids. CDR3 loop: CASSSAWGPGQGSTGELFF. Written as DNA, the CDR3 is TGCGCCAGCAGCTCGGCCTGGGGGCCGGGACAGGGGTCGACCGGGGAGCTGTTTTTT.

This clonotype has only a few counts. This sequence joins TRBV10-1 and TRBJ2-7, with D possibly TRBD2 on 6 matching bases. This CDR3 spans 14 amino acids. The germline gives CDR1 WNHNN, CDR2 SYGVQD (reference sequence). Trimming took 5 bases from V and 7 from J, leaving 18 bases between them. CDR3 in amino acids: CASSLSGGTREQYF. CDR3 coding DNA: TGCGCCAGCAGTCTTTCCGGAGGGACGAGGGAGCAGTACTTC.

This clonotype has more than one count but fewer than ten. This chain uses TRBV6-2 or TRBV6-3 with TRBJ1-1; no reliable D call. The V gene lost 5 bases and the J gene lost 10 bases, with 17 bases spanning the gap. CDR3 length: 13 residues. In germline, CDR1 is MNHEY, CDR2 SVGEGT. The CDR3 reads CASSLRQAILAFF. CDR3 DNA sequence: TGTGCCAGCAGTCTCAGGCAGGCGATACTAGCTTTCTTT.

The sample holds a few counts of this clonotype. The junction departs from germline at one end; a sequencing error may be responsible. The CDR3 loop reads CASTLQGEGSPPHF. CDR3 sequence (DNA): TGTGCCAGCACTCTTCAGGGGGAAGGCTCACCCCCCCACTTT. The gene calls are TRBV2 and TRBJ1-6; 7 nucleotides match TRBD1. The CDR3 covers 14 residues. Germline CDR1 reads SNHLY; CDR2 reads FYNNEI.

The rearrangement uses TRBV6-1 and TRBJ1-5; 7 nucleotides line up with TRBD1. The V segment lost 3 bases and the J segment 3 bases; nucleotides outside the gene matches: 5. The CDR3 sequence is 15 residues long. Germline V lookup: CDR1 MNHNS, CDR2 SASEGT. CDR3 residues: CASSDIRGPNQPQHF. The CDR3 region has the DNA TGTGCCAGCAGTGATATTAGGGGGCCCAATCAGCCCCAGCATTTT.

The gene calls are TRBV4-3 and TRBJ2-7, with D possibly TRBD2 on 5 matching bases. Germline CDR1 and CDR2: LGHNA and YSLEER. CDR3 size: 17 residues. The V gene lost 0 bases and the J gene lost 0 bases, with 15 bases spanning the gap. The CDR3 protein is CASSQEIGAATSYEQYF. In nucleotides, the CDR3 is TGCGCCAGCAGCCAAGAAATAGGAGCGGCTACCTCCTACGAGCAGTACTTC.

The chain uses TRBV11-1 and TRBJ2-7, with TRBD2 matching 14 bases. Trimming cost V 4 bases and J 1 base; bases outside gene matches: 9. This CDR3 comprises 18 residues. Per the germline V gene, CDR1 is SGHAT and CDR2 is FQDESV (reference sequence). As DNA, the CDR3 is TGTGCCAGCAGCTCGACTAGCGGGAGGGCCGTGGGTTCCTACGAGCAGTACTTC. As protein: CASSSTSGRAVGSYEQYF.

The J gene is TRBJ2-7, the V gene TRBV20-1; 7 bases match TRBD1. Germline CDR1 is DFQATT and CDR2 is SNEGSKA (reference sequence). The CDR3 runs to 14 residues. V was clipped by 1 base and J by 0 bases; unmatched bases: 3. This CDR3 is CSARGNRGSYEQYF. CDR3 nucleotides: TGCAGTGCTAGAGGCAACAGGGGCTCCTACGAGCAGTACTTC.

This clonotype was seen a handful of times. V usage is TRBV10-3 and J usage is TRBJ2-2; D is possibly TRBD2 (5 bases). Germline V gene lookup returns CDR1 ENHRY and CDR2 SYGVKD. This CDR3 is 14 amino acids long. Trimming left V 8 bases short and J 1 base short, with 11 bases between. The CDR3 protein is CAIGGKMNTGELFF. In nucleotides, the CDR3 is TGTGCCATCGGAGGCAAGATGAACACCGGGGAGCTGTTTTTT.

The count of this clonotype is one. The V and J genes are TRBV5-1 and TRBJ2-3, with 8 bases identical to TRBD2. The germline V gene encodes CDR1 SGHRS and CDR2 YFSETQ. The length of the CDR3 is 15 residues. The junction had 8 bases not matched to a gene; V was cut back by 3 bases and J by 5 bases. The CDR3 here is CASSSGGTPQDTQYF. CDR3 DNA: TGCGCCAGCAGCTCGGGGGGGACACCACAAGATACGCAGTATTTT.

V and J are TRBV28 and TRBJ1-4, with D tentatively TRBD1 (5 bases). Trimming removed 6 bases from V and 5 bases from J, with 22 bases in between. This CDR3 comprises 17 residues. Germline loops: CDR1 MDHEN, CDR2 SYDVKM. The CDR3 loop reads CASSRTPQGMGNEKLFF. As DNA, the CDR3 is TGTGCCAGCAGCCGAACCCCGCAGGGTATGGGAAATGAAAAACTGTTTTTT.

This clonotype was recorded many times. The chain uses TRBV29-1 and TRBJ2-1; 13 bases are shared with TRBD2. CDR1 and CDR2 (germline): SQVTM, ANQGSEA. The CDR3 is made up of 15 amino acids. The J segment lost 9 bases and the V segment lost 8 bases, leaving 13 bases of the junction unmatched. CDR3 residues: CSSALTSGRAGEQFF. DNA for the CDR3: TGCAGCTCCGCGCTCACTAGCGGGAGGGCAGGTGAGCAGTTCTTC.